This T cell receptor beta chain was identified during a study of cytomegalovirus exposure and HLA in healthy donors. Study results and caveats: Accounts indicate the classifier identified cytomegalovirus status with strong specificity and sensitivity. It was reported in a later analysis that an Asian-associated ancestry cluster showed fewer N-insertions than the roughly 620-donor mean. Common viral pathogens seemed to be connected with several of the most significant clusters, according to a later analysis.

Comment on this clone: Its antigen is as yet unknown.

Those who donated were healthy bone marrow donors. With 5 bases removed from V and 2 bases from J, the gap between germline ends came to 16 bases. Germline V gene data show CDR1 as LNHDA and CDR2 as SQIVND (reference sequence). The CDR3 runs 15 residues. Researchers ran the PCR with 60 Vbeta and 13 Jbeta primers. Sequencing was performed with immunoSEQ multiplex PCR; in TCRdb, only in-frame clones are kept and a portion is missing. The data hold about 130,000 clones, with over 70% observed a single time. This clonotype was obtained from a woman between 50 and 59 years old in good health and CMV-seronegative. The sequenced sample consisted of PBMCs. The chain recombines TRBV19 with TRBJ2-7; possible D gene TRBD1, 6 bases. The CDR3 DNA reads TGTGCCAGTAGTCCCTTACAGGGTTTTGCCTACGAGCAGTACTTC. Its translation is CASSPLQGFAYEQYF.